The 7 T cell receptor beta chains in this list originate from one sample, sequenced in a study of T cell changes during pregnancy in multiple sclerosis. Only in-frame clones appear in the TCRdb table, and some are missing; sequencing was by immunoSEQ multiplex PCR. The table shows around 50,000 clones, with over 90% occurring only once. The sample consisted of CD4+ T cells from peripheral blood mononuclear cells, taken after pregnancy. These receptors were collected from a female donor in good health, enrolled as a control in a pregnancy study.

This chain links TRBV5-4 with TRBJ2-1, with 7 positions matching TRBD1. This CDR3 is 15 amino acids long. Germline V gives CDR1 SGHNT, CDR2 YYREEE (reference sequence). V gave up 4 bases and J gave up 7 bases; unmatched junction bases: 11. The CDR3 loop reads CASSQSGPGQNEQFF. CDR3 in DNA: TGTGCCAGCAGCCAAAGTGGGCCGGGACAGAATGAGCAGTTCTTC.

The chain joins TRBV7-2 to TRBJ2-1, with TRBD1 matching 8 bases. The CDR3 spans 14 residues. V shed 8 bases, J shed 6 bases, and the junction held 9 bases outside the gene matches. Germline lookup yields CDR1 SGHTA and CDR2 FQGNSA. Written as DNA, the CDR3 is TGTGCCAGCCGGAAGGACAGGGTCGGCAATGAGCAGTTCTTC. It yields the protein CASRKDRVGNEQFF. Full variable domain (remainder filled in from reference TRBV7-2 and TRBJ2-1): GAGVSQSPSNKVTEKGKDVELRCDPISGHTALYWYRQSLGQGLEFLIYFQGNSAPDKSGLPSDRFSAERTGGSVSTLTIQRTQQEDSAVYLCASRKDRVGNEQFFGPGTRLTVL.

The CDR3 region has the DNA TGTGCCTGGAGTGTAGCGGGGGCATTAGAAGAGACCCAGTACTTC. It is translated as CAWSVAGALEETQYF. The chain carries TRBV30 and TRBJ2-5; TRBD2 agrees at 8 bases. From germline, CDR1 is GTSNPN and CDR2 SVGIG (reference sequence). Germline trimming cut 0 bases from V and 3 bases from J; bases unmatched to any gene: 6. The CDR3 sequence is 15 residues long.

This sequence joins TRBV7-9 and TRBJ1-6; no firm D call. V was trimmed by 1 base and J by 2 bases, leaving 6 bases between them. Per germline, CDR1 SEHNR and CDR2 FQNEAQ (reference sequence). This CDR3 is built from 15 residues. The CDR3 DNA reads TGTGCCAGCAGCTTAGGGGAGACCTATAATTCACCCCTCCACTTT. Translating it yields CASSLGETYNSPLHF.

The chain uses TRBV10-1 and TRBJ2-1; D ambiguous. Germline V gene lookup returns CDR1 WNHNN and CDR2 SYGVQD (reference sequence). V lost 3 bases and J 3 bases, leaving 3 bases between the germline ends. The CDR3 covers 12 residues. CDR3 bases: TGCGCCAGCAGTGACAACTACAATGAGCAGTTCTTC. It translates to CASSDNYNEQFF.

The J gene is TRBJ2-7, the V gene TRBV6-1, with 10 bases lining up with TRBD1. The CDR3 covers 14 residues. Trimming removed 4 bases from V and 6 bases from J; junction bases left unmatched: 6. The V gene's germline CDR1 is MNHNS and CDR2 SASEGT. In DNA form, the CDR3 reads TGTGCCAGCAGTGTAGGGGACAGGGGCTTCGAGCAGTACTTC. Protein: CASSVGDRGFEQYF.

CDR3 nucleotide sequence: TGTGCCACCGGACCAGCGGACAGGATGAACACTGAAGCTTTCTTT. Translation gives CATGPADRMNTEAFF. The rearrangement links TRBV6-6 to TRBJ1-1; 7 positions match TRBD1. The J segment lost 0 bases and the V segment lost 10 bases, leaving 11 bases of the junction unmatched. The CDR3 runs 15 residues. The germline V gene encodes CDR1 MNHNY and CDR2 SVGAGI (reference sequence).